Listed below are T cell receptor beta chains from one sample, sequenced in a study of blood T cell repertoires in COVID-19. Sequenced by immunoSEQ multiplex PCR; TCRdb stores in-frame clones only, minus some. The data hold under 250,000 clones, with 75% to 85% observed a single time. Sample: peripheral blood. Receptors were obtained from a human donor in a cohort sampled during active COVID-19. The CDR3 runs from the conserved cysteine through the conserved F or W. The D gene is left open where the match is weak. Clone sizes are given selectively: once, few, many, or a class where the clone is expanded.

J,size,V,D,DNA,CDR3
TRBJ2-7,-,TRBV11-2,-,TGTGCCAGCAGCCAAGCCACGGTATACGAGCAGTACTTC,CASSQATVYEQYF
TRBJ2-3,-,TRBV7-9,TRBD2,TGTGCCAGCAGCTCGGGACTAGTAATCACAGATACGCAGTATTTT,CASSSGLVITDTQYF
TRBJ2-1,few,TRBV7-9,TRBD1,TGTGCCAGCAGCTTAGCCGTAGGGACAGGGGGCACTGAGCAGTTCTTC,CASSLAVGTGGTEQFF
TRBJ1-4,-,TRBV6-5,TRBD1,TGTGCCAGCAGTTCCCCAGGGACAGGGACAAAAGAAAAACTGTTTTTT,CASSSPGTGTKEKLFF
TRBJ1-5,once,TRBV2,TRBD1,TGTGCCAGCAGTGGATCGTGGACAGGGTCGAGGCAGCCCCAGCATTTT,CASSGSWTGSRQPQHF
TRBJ1-2,once,TRBV30,-,TGTGCCTGGAGTAGGTGGAGTAACGAGAACTATGGCTACACCTTC,CAWSRWSNENYGYTF
TRBJ1-3,-,TRBV2,-,TGTGCCAGCAGGCGCTCGGGGTATGGAAACACCATATATTTT,CASRRSGYGNTIYF
TRBJ2-1,-,TRBV4-2,TRBD1,TGTGCCAGCAGCCGGACAGGGGGCATGAATGAGCAGTTCTTC,CASSRTGGMNEQFF
TRBJ2-3,-,TRBV18,-,TGTGCCAGCTCACCACCGGGGGGAGCAGCGGCAGATACGCAGTATTTT,CASSPPGGAAADTQYF
TRBJ1-2,-,TRBV5-8,TRBD1,TGTGCCAGCAGCTTTCGACAGGGGACCTTCTATGGCTACACCTTC,CASSFRQGTFYGYTF
TRBJ2-1,-,TRBV18,-,TGTGCCAGCTCCCGGGGGATGAATGAGCAGTTCTTC,CASSRGMNEQFF
TRBJ1-4,once,TRBV3-1/TRBV3-2,-,TGTGCCAGCAGCACCAGACAGACTACTAATGAAAAACTGTTTTTT,CASSTRQTTNEKLFF
TRBJ2-3,-,TRBV29-1,TRBD2,TGCAGCGTTGAGATAACTAGCGGGAGCACCGATACGCAGTATTTT,CSVEITSGSTDTQYF
TRBJ2-5,-,TRBV28,-,TGTGCCAGCAGTTTCCCTGGACAGCAAGAGACCCAGTACTTC,CASSFPGQQETQYF
TRBJ2-7,-,TRBV10-1,-,TGCGCCAGCAGTGAGTCGGAGGGTATCTACGAGCAGTACTTC,CASSESEGIYEQYF
TRBJ2-1,-,TRBV10-2,TRBD2,TGCGCCAGCAGTGAGACGGGGGGGAGGGTGAATGAGCAGTTCTTC,CASSETGGRVNEQFF
TRBJ2-3,few,TRBV30,TRBD2,TGTGCCTGGAGTGTTGCGGGGGGGGCCGATACGCAGTATTTT,CAWSVAGGADTQYF
TRBJ2-3,-,TRBV19,-,TGTGCTACAGATCAGCGGGCAGGCACAGATACGCAGTATTTT,CATDQRAGTDTQYF
TRBJ1-1,-,TRBV4-2,-,TGTGCCAGCAGCCAAGATGTTGGCAGGGGGAACACTGAAGCTTTCTTT,CASSQDVGRGNTEAFF
TRBJ2-1,-,TRBV7-3,-,TGTGCCAGCAGCTTAGCACCCTACGGGGATGAGCAGTTCTTC,CASSLAPYGDEQFF
TRBJ1-3,-,TRBV7-2,TRBD1,TGTGCCAGCAGCTGGGCACAGGGGTCTGGAAACACCATATATTTT,CASSWAQGSGNTIYF
TRBJ2-7,-,TRBV7-9,-,TGTGCCAGCAGCTCCCACCGGGACTTGGGGTATTACGAGCAGTACTTC,CASSSHRDLGYYEQYF
TRBJ2-1,-,TRBV6-1,TRBD1,TGTGCCAGCAGTGAGTGGGGGTTACAGGGGGCAAGGAATGAGCAGTTCTTC,CASSEWGLQGARNEQFF
TRBJ1-1,-,TRBV28,TRBD1,TGTGCCAGCACGGCGGGACAGGTGACCACTGAAGCTTTCTTT,CASTAGQVTTEAFF
TRBJ2-1,once,TRBV7-6,-,TGTGCCAGCAGCTTGATTAGCGGTGGCTACAATGAGCAGTTCTTC,CASSLISGGYNEQFF
TRBJ2-5,-,TRBV2,-,TGTGCCAGCAGTGGGAGTTCCGTGGAGACCCAGTACTTC,CASSGSSVETQYF
TRBJ1-6,few,TRBV4-1,TRBD1,TGCGCCAGCAGCCATGTAATGGGACAGGGGGATTCACCCCTCCACTTT,CASSHVMGQGDSPLHF
TRBJ2-3,-,TRBV24-1,TRBD2,TGTGCCACCAGTGATATGACGCTTAGCGGGGCCCATGGGTATACGCAGTATTTT,CATSDMTLSGAHGYTQYF